This T cell receptor (beta chain) derives from a study of blood T cell repertoires in COVID-19. Overall study: PBMCs, B-cell-depleted T cells, or T cells were the source of the cDNA or gDNA that made up the material.

Sequencing was performed with immunoSEQ multiplex PCR; in TCRdb, only in-frame clones are kept and a portion is missing. Of a few hundred thousand clones in the sample, approximately 84% are singletons; the top ten hold 3.4%. The CDR3 length is 16 residues. CDR1 and CDR2 from the germline V gene are LGHDT and YNNKEL (reference sequence). Trimming at V came to 0 bases and at J to 8 bases, leaving 5 bases not matched to a gene. The study recruited people aged about 18 to 90 years across 24 US areas. Researchers sorted participants into cohorts using their self-reported clinical history. The chain is built from TRBV3-1 (or the pseudogene TRBV3-2) and TRBJ1-6; 9 bases fit TRBD1. The sample comprised PBMCs or T cells enriched from blood (not recorded which). The clonotype comes from a man aged 45-65 years who had recovered from COVID-19. The DNA of the CDR3 is TGTGCCAGCAGCCAAGAGGGGACAGGGAGTTATTCACCCCTCCACTTT. This translates into CASSQEGTGSYSPLHF.